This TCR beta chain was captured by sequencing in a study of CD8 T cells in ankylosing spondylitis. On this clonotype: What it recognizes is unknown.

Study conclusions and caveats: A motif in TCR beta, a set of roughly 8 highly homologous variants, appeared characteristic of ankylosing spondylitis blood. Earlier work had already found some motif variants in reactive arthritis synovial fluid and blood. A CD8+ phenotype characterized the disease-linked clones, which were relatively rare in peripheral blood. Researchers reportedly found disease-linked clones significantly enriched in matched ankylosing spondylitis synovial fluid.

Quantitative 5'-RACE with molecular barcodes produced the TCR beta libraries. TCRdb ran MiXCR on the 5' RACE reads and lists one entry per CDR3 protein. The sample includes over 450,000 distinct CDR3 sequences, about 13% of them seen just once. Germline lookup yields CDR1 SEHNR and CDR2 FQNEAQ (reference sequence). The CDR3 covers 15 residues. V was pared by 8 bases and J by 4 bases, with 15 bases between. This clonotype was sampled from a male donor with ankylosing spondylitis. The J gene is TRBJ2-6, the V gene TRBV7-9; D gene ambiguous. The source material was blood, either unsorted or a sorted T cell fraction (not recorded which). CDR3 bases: TGTGCCAGCGACTTGGGGTCAGCCGGGGCCAACGTCCTGACTTTC. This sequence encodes CASDLGSAGANVLTF.